The 5 T cell receptor beta chains given below trace back to one sample, sequenced in a study of shared clonotypes between healthy human individuals. The method was immunoSEQ multiplex PCR; TCRdb's version includes in-frame clones alone and lacks a portion of them. Of about 1.1 million clones listed, around three quarters were seen once; the top ten hold approximately 0.52%. Sequenced material: memory CD4+ T cells from PBMCs. Subset noted: CD45RA-negative fraction. The receptors come from a man aged 18 to 30 in good health. Some clones in this sample may be carry-over from other donors' samples.

A note on this clone: The same CDR3 is also encoded by other DNA sequences in this sample. The rearrangement joins TRBV5-4 to TRBJ2-5, with unresolved D. V lost 1 base and J lost 1, with 8 bases in between. The CDR3 spans 14 residues. CDR1 is SGHNT and CDR2 is YYREEE in the germline V gene (reference sequence). CDR3 protein: CASSLRGSQETQYF. The CDR3 bases are TGTGCCAGCAGCTTGCGTGGCAGCCAAGAGACCCAGTACTTC.

The chain links TRBV5-1 to TRBJ2-1; 11 positions agree with TRBD2. CDR1 and CDR2 from the germline V gene are SGHRS and YFSETQ. This CDR3 contains 16 residues. V gave up 4 bases and J gave up 5 bases; unmatched junction bases: 8. The CDR3 protein is CASSANSGRVHNEQFF. The CDR3 DNA is TGCGCCAGCAGCGCCAATAGCGGGAGGGTTCACAATGAGCAGTTCTTC.

This sequence joins TRBV5-1 and TRBJ2-3; 7 positions match TRBD1. V lost 7 bases, J lost 2 bases, and 13 bases stayed unmatched. Germline lookup yields CDR1 SGHRS and CDR2 YFSETQ. CDR3 size: 16 residues. In nucleotides, the CDR3 is TGCGCCAGCCGAAGATCTGGGACAGACTACACAGATACGCAGTATTTT. Protein sequence: CASRRSGTDYTDTQYF.

V usage is TRBV27 and J usage is TRBJ2-7; perhaps TRBD1 as D (5 bases). Germline values: CDR1 MNHEY, CDR2 SMNVEV (reference sequence). Between the trimmed V and J ends, which lost 1 base and 2 bases, there was a span of 18 bases. The CDR3 is 17 residues long. CDR3 sequence: CASSLYRRVGFPYEQYF. CDR3 sequence (DNA): TGTGCCAGCAGTTTATACAGGCGAGTGGGATTTCCCTACGAGCAGTACTTC.

The gene calls are TRBV29-1 and TRBJ2-3; D is undetermined. V lost 3 bases to trimming and J lost 0 bases, with 10 bases between them. Per germline, CDR1 SQVTM and CDR2 ANQGSEA. The CDR3 is made up of 14 amino acids. CDR3 in amino acids: CSVDSRQSTDTQYF. CDR3 nucleotides: TGCAGCGTTGACTCGCGGCAGAGCACAGATACGCAGTATTTT.